This T cell receptor (beta chain) was sequenced during a study of T-cell memory formation after mild COVID-19. J lost 6 bases, V lost 0 bases, and 2 bases had no gene match. The CDR3 is 14 amino acids. Germline assignment: CDR1 LGHNA and CDR2 YSLEER. Note on this clonotype: The antigen is not known.

TCR alpha and TCR beta cDNA libraries carrying sample barcodes and UMIs were produced by 5'RACE using constant-segment primers. Via MiXCR, TCRdb re-called the 5' RACE reads, giving one row per CDR3 protein. The sample carries more than 120,000 distinct CDR3 sequences, 15% to 20% recorded once. Notes on the study in general: The authors did not confirm SARS-CoV-2 specificity of second-wave clones peaking day 37. Contracting clones from day 15 to 85 showed balanced CD4/CD8; later expanders favored CD4+.

The sequence came from an adult woman who had mild COVID-19 (a few samples of this study predate the infection). Cell type and time point are not known. Sequencing input: PBMCs or a T cell subset sorted from them (not recorded which). V is TRBV4-3 and J is TRBJ1-2, with 9 nucleotides matching TRBD1. CDR3 DNA sequence: TGCGCCAGCAGCCAAGAGACAGGGGGTAATGGCTACACCTTC. It is translated as CASSQETGGNGYTF.